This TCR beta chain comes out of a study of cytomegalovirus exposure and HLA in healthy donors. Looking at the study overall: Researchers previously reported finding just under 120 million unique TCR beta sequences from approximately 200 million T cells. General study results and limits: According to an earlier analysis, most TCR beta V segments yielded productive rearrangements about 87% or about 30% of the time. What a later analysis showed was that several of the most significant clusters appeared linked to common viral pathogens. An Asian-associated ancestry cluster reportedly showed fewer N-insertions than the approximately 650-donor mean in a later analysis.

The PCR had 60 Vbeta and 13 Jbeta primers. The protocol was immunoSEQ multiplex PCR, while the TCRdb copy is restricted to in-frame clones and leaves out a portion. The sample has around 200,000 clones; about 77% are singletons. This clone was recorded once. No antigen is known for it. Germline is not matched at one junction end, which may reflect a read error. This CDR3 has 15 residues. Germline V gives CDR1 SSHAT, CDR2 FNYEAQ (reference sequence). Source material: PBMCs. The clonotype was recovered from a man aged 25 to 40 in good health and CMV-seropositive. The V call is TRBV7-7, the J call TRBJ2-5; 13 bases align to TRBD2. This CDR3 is CASSGTSGAQETQYF. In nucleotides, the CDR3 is TGTGCTAGCAGCGGGACTAGCGGGGCCCAAGAGACCCAGTACTTC.